The 24 T cell receptor beta chains listed next were all sequenced from one sample in a study of Ad26.COV2.S vaccination and SARS-CoV-2 variants. Produced via immunoSEQ multiplex PCR; TCRdb's table is partial and in-frame only. Among nearly 400,000 clones, about 89% were seen once, and the ten largest hold under 2%. Stated treatment: approximately 18 received Ad26.COV2.S at low or high dose, single or two shots; five or six received placebo; per-sample allocation not given. The investigators took samples on day 63 after the first vaccine or placebo injection. The sequences come from peripheral blood, collected in a trial of Ad26.COV2.S vaccine versus placebo. Every receptor here comes from a person aged 18 to 65 who received the Ad26.COV2.S COVID-19 vaccine or a placebo.

The chain is built from TRBV9 and TRBJ2-7; the D call may be TRBD1 or TRBD2 (5 bases each). The CDR3 contains 15 residues. The V end lost 0 bases, the J end lost 0 bases, and 10 bases lay between the germline ends. In germline, CDR1 is SGDLS, CDR2 YYNGEE. CDR3 coding DNA: TGTGCCAGCAGCGTAGGAGGGGTCCTCTCCTACGAGCAGTACTTC. The encoded protein is CASSVGGVLSYEQYF.

This clone has more than one count but fewer than ten. V is TRBV6-6 and J is TRBJ2-3; unclear D gene. The germline V gene has CDR1 MNHNY and CDR2 SVGAGI (reference sequence). The V end was cut by 6 bases, the J end by 6 bases, with 7 bases between. The CDR3 is 11 residues long. For the CDR3, the DNA is TGTGCCAGCAGCCGCGGTGATACGCAGTATTTT. Translated, it gives CASSRGDTQYF.

The genes are TRBV11-2 and TRBJ2-7, with a tentative D call TRBD2 (5 bases). CDR3 length equals 11 residues. The V gene's germline CDR1 is SGHAT and CDR2 FQNNGV. V lost 5 bases to trimming and J lost 7 bases, with 9 bases between them. The CDR3 sequence is CASSLAFEQYF. CDR3 nucleotides: TGTGCCAGCAGCCTAGCCTTTGAGCAGTACTTC.

The rearrangement uses TRBV7-6 and TRBJ2-7; TRBD2 matches 9 bases. The CDR3 runs 15 residues. Per the germline V gene, CDR1 is SGHVS and CDR2 is FNYEAQ. Losses at the gene ends were 2 bases for V and 4 bases for J; bases not matched to a gene: 6. The CDR3, as DNA: TGTGCCAGCAGCTTACGTAGCGGGAGAGAGTACGAGCAGTACTTC. It translates to CASSLRSGREYEQYF. Filled out from reference TRBV7-6 and TRBJ2-7, the complete variable domain reads GAGVSQSPRYKVTKRGQDVALRCDPISGHVSLYWYRQALGQGPEFLTYFNYEAQQDKSGLPNDRFSAERPEGSISTLTIQRTEQRDSAMYRCASSLRSGREYEQYFGPGTRLTVT.

The genes are TRBV2 and TRBJ1-4; D unresolved. The V end lost 4 bases, the J end lost 4 bases, and 7 bases lay between the germline ends. The CDR3 consists of 13 residues. Germline values: CDR1 SNHLY, CDR2 FYNNEI. CDR3 loop: CASSGRSNEKLFF. The CDR3 DNA sequence: TGTGCCAGCAGTGGGAGGAGTAATGAAAAACTGTTTTTT.

This clone was found once. This chain connects TRBV6-5 to TRBJ2-7, with a possible D match to TRBD2 (6 bases). The CDR3 is 14 amino acids. Trimming stripped 2 bases from V and 5 bases from J, with 13 bases between. The germline V gene has CDR1 MNHEY and CDR2 SVGAGI. The CDR3 sequence is CASSYLRERDEQYF. The CDR3 coding sequence is TGTGCCAGCAGTTACCTTCGGGAGCGCGACGAGCAGTACTTC.

The genes are TRBV3-1 (or the pseudogene TRBV3-2) and TRBJ2-2; D not resolved. Germline-derived CDR1 and CDR2 are LGHDT and YNNKEL (reference sequence). CDR3 size: 15 residues. The germline V and J ends were trimmed by 0 bases and 0 bases, with 5 bases remaining between them. The CDR3 DNA sequence: TGTGCCAGCAGCCAAGAACCTGCGAACACCGGGGAGCTGTTTTTT. Its translation: CASSQEPANTGELFF.

This clone was counted a few times. The V gene is TRBV7-9, the J gene TRBJ2-5; D might be TRBD1 (5 bases). The V end lost 3 bases, the J end lost 1 base, and 12 bases lay between the germline ends. Germline loops: CDR1 SEHNR, CDR2 FQNEAQ (reference sequence). The CDR3 extends over 15 amino acids. The CDR3 bases are TGTGCCAGCAGCTTCTGGTCAGGGTCCCAAGAGACCCAGTACTTC. Translation gives CASSFWSGSQETQYF.

This rearrangement joins TRBV19 to TRBJ1-2; TRBD1 agrees at 10 bases. Germline trimming cut 7 bases from V and 2 bases from J; bases unmatched to any gene: 10. Looked up from germline, CDR1 is LNHDA and CDR2 is SQIVND (reference sequence). This CDR3 has 16 residues. CDR3 DNA: TGTGCCAGTACCTCTAAGGTGGGACAGGGGAACTATGGCTACACCTTC. Residues: CASTSKVGQGNYGYTF.

This clone was found once. V is TRBV30 and J is TRBJ1-1, with no clear D. Looked up from germline, CDR1 is GTSNPN and CDR2 is SVGIG (reference sequence). The CDR3 totals 13 residues. V was cut by 2 bases and J by 2 bases, with 9 bases left in between. CDR3 amino acids: CAWSRQDNTEAFF. The CDR3 DNA follows: TGTGCCTGGAGTCGGCAGGATAACACTGAAGCTTTCTTT.

The chain links TRBV28 to TRBJ1-5; D perhaps matches TRBD1 (5 bases). The CDR3 is made up of 15 amino acids. V was trimmed by 5 bases and J by 0 bases, leaving 11 bases between them. Germline values: CDR1 MDHEN, CDR2 SYDVKM. The CDR3 region is CASSPPGHSNQPQHF. The DNA of the CDR3 is TGTGCCAGCAGTCCCCCCGGACATAGCAATCAGCCCCAGCATTTT.

The chain joins TRBV28 to TRBJ2-7, with TRBD2 matching 12 bases. Per the germline V gene, CDR1 is MDHEN and CDR2 is SYDVKM. V lost 8 bases to trimming and J lost 2 bases; unmatched junction nucleotides: 7. The CDR3 is made up of 15 amino acids. The CDR3 nucleotides read TGTGCCAGCGGATCGAGACTAGCGGGAGCCTACGAGCAGTACTTC. Protein sequence: CASGSRLAGAYEQYF.

This chain joins TRBV30 and TRBJ1-5; D unresolved. V was clipped by 0 bases and J by 0 bases, with 3 bases between them. There are 13 residues in the CDR3. Germline V gene sequence: CDR1 GTSNPN, CDR2 SVGIG (reference sequence). Here the CDR3 DNA reads TGTGCCTGGAGTGTCGGTAGCAATCAGCCCCAGCATTTT. This codes for CAWSVGSNQPQHF.

The chain joins TRBV7-9 to TRBJ2-2; 9 bases fit TRBD2. The CDR3 runs to 18 residues. Germline V gene sequence: CDR1 SEHNR, CDR2 FQNEAQ (reference sequence). V was clipped by 4 bases and J by 1 base; unmatched bases: 10. The CDR3 reads CASSSQRRLAVNTGELFF. The CDR3 nucleotides are TGTGCCAGCAGCTCTCAACGACGACTAGCGGTGAACACCGGGGAGCTGTTTTTT.

The genes are TRBV19 and TRBJ2-7; D perhaps matches TRBD2 (6 bases). The CDR3 covers 14 residues. Germline values: CDR1 LNHDA, CDR2 SQIVND (reference sequence). V was trimmed by 1 base and J by 3 bases, leaving 10 bases between them. CDR3 residues: CASSIAEGGYEQYF. The CDR3 region has the DNA TGTGCCAGTAGTATAGCCGAGGGAGGCTACGAGCAGTACTTC.

The chain carries TRBV19 and TRBJ2-7; 8 bases align to TRBD1. Trimming removed 4 bases from V and 6 bases from J; junction bases left unmatched: 8. Germline lookup yields CDR1 LNHDA and CDR2 SQIVND (reference sequence). The CDR3 contains 14 residues. The CDR3 nucleotides are TGTGCCAGTAGTAGACAGGGAACAGGGGGCGAGCAGTACTTC. Translating gives CASSRQGTGGEQYF.

On this clone: The same CDR3 arises from other DNA sequences in this sample as well. The chain combines TRBV5-1 with TRBJ1-2; D is unresolved. CDR1 SGHRS and CDR2 YFSETQ come from the germline V gene. V was trimmed by 0 bases and J by 2 bases, leaving 5 bases between them. The CDR3 length is 13 residues. This CDR3 is CASSLATNYGYTF. In DNA, the CDR3 is TGCGCCAGCAGCTTGGCCACCAACTATGGCTACACCTTC. The full variable domain, with the rest looked up from reference TRBV5-1 and TRBJ1-2, is KAGVTQTPRYLIKTRGQQVTLSCSPISGHRSVSWYQQTPGQGLQFLFEYFSETQRNKGNFPGRFSGRQFSNSRSEMNVSTLELGDSALYLCASSLATNYGYTFGSGTRLTVV.

In this sample, this clone turned up once. The CDR3 bases are TGTGCCAGCAGCGGGAAGAGCACAGATACGCAGTATTTT. This codes for CASSGKSTDTQYF. This chain joins TRBV9 and TRBJ2-3; D is ambiguous. The germline V and J ends were trimmed by 3 bases and 0 bases, with 5 bases remaining between them. The CDR3 length is 13 residues. The germline gives CDR1 SGDLS, CDR2 YYNGEE.

This chain uses TRBV28 with TRBJ2-7, with no clear D. The ends were cut back, 7 bases at V and 2 bases at J, with 12 bases in the middle. The CDR3 covers 13 residues. Germline V gives CDR1 MDHEN, CDR2 SYDVKM. The CDR3 region has the DNA TGTGCCAGCACCCTGGGTGTAACCTACGAGCAGTACTTC. Translated, it gives CASTLGVTYEQYF.

The chain employs TRBV28 and TRBJ2-2; D call uncertain. This CDR3 has 14 amino acids. Trimming pared 5 bases from V and 5 bases from J, leaving 12 bases between. From germline, CDR1 is MDHEN and CDR2 SYDVKM. The CDR3 DNA reads as TGTGCCAGCAGTAGGGCCCAGTGGACCGGGGAGCTGTTTTTT. Translation: CASSRAQWTGELFF.

This clone was found once. The chain is built from TRBV6-6 and TRBJ2-5; possibly TRBD1 or TRBD2 for D (6 bases each). The V end was cut by 6 bases, the J end by 2 bases, with 10 bases between. The CDR3 runs to 13 residues. Germline CDR1 is MNHNY and CDR2 is SVGAGI (reference sequence). The CDR3 coding sequence is TGTGCCAGCAGGAAAGGGGGGCAAGAGACCCAGTACTTC. Encoded protein: CASRKGGQETQYF.

The chain links TRBV5-1 to TRBJ2-1, with D tentatively TRBD2 (6 bases). The CDR3 runs 14 residues. Trimming removed 6 bases from V and 0 bases from J, with 10 bases in between. The V gene's germline CDR1 is SGHRS and CDR2 YFSETQ. CDR3 sequence reads: CASTPGSSYNEQFF. CDR3 in DNA: TGCGCCAGCACACCCGGGAGCTCCTACAATGAGCAGTTCTTC.

The gene calls are TRBV28 and TRBJ1-5; 9 nucleotides align to TRBD1. Germline-derived CDR1 and CDR2 are MDHEN and SYDVKM. After removal of 6 bases from V and 5 bases from J, the junction contained 8 bases not matched to a gene. The CDR3 consists of 15 residues. In DNA, the CDR3 is TGTGCCAGCAGGGTCGGGACAGGGTACTATCAGCCCCAGCATTTT. Its protein product is CASRVGTGYYQPQHF.

The chain is built from TRBV4-3 and TRBJ2-5; D assignment may be TRBD1 or TRBD2 (6 bases each). The germline CDR1 and CDR2 sequences are LGHNA and YSLEER. CDR3 length equals 17 residues. V gave up 0 bases and J gave up 4 bases, with 18 bases separating them. CDR3 DNA: TGCGCCAGCAGCCAAGAACTGGATAGGGGGGCACGAGAGACCCAGTACTTC. Translation gives CASSQELDRGARETQYF.